What follows is one T cell receptor (beta chain) and its context. The sample comes from a study of OX40 agonist ivuxolimab in advanced cancers. On the study more broadly: A history of anti-PD-1, anti-PD-L1 or anti-CTLA-4 therapy was acceptable, and 30% to 45% had some.

Libraries were prepared by immunoSEQ multiplex PCR; TCRdb keeps only in-frame clonotypes and omits some of them. The table shows 65,000 to 90,000 clones, with 88% occurring only once. V was trimmed by 1 base and J by 7 bases, leaving 10 bases between them. The germline gives CDR1 SGHDN, CDR2 FVKESK. This CDR3 is 13 amino acids long. This TCR was recovered from an adult with an advanced solid tumor such as melanoma, head and neck, liver or kidney cancer. This chain links TRBV14 with TRBJ2-5; D gene ambiguous. The specimen was CD4+ or CD8+ T cells sorted from blood, collected in a trial of the OX40 agonist ivuxolimab. The CDR3 DNA follows: TGTGCCAGCAGCCAAGGGACCTGGAGGACCCAGTACTTC. Protein: CASSQGTWRTQYF. The variable domain in full, with the rest retrieved from reference TRBV14 and TRBJ2-5, is EAGVTQFPSHSVIEKGQTVTLRCDPISGHDNLYWYRRVMGKEIKFLLHFVKESKQDESGMPNNRFLAERTGGTYSTLKVQPAELEDSGVYFCASSQGTWRTQYFGPGTRLLVL.